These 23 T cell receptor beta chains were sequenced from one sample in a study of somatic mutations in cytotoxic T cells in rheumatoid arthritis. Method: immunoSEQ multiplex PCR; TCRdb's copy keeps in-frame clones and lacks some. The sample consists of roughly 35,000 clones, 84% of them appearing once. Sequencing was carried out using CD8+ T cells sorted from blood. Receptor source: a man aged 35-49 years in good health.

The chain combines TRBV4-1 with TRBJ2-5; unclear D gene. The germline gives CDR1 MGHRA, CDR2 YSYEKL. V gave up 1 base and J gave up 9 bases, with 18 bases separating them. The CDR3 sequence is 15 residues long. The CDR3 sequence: CASSQVSWNRVAQYF. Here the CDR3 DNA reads TGCGCCAGCAGCCAAGTTTCCTGGAACCGGGTGGCCCAGTACTTC.

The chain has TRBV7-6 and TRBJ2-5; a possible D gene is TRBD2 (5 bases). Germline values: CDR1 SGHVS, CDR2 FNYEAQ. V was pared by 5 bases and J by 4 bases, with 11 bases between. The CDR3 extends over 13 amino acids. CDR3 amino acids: CASSPGGRETQYF. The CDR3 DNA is TGTGCCAGCAGCCCAGGTGGGAGAGAGACCCAGTACTTC. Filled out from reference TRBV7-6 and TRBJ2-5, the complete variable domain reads GAGVSQSPRYKVTKRGQDVALRCDPISGHVSLYWYRQALGQGPEFLTYFNYEAQQDKSGLPNDRFSAERPEGSISTLTIQRTEQRDSAMYRCASSPGGRETQYFGPGTRLLVL.

The CDR3 coding sequence is TGTGCCAGCAGTTACGTTGGCGAAGGCTACACCTTC. This gives the protein CASSYVGEGYTF. The J gene is TRBJ1-2, the V gene TRBV6-5; D gene unclear. Germline assignment: CDR1 MNHEY and CDR2 SVGAGI. V was trimmed by 2 bases and J by 8 bases, leaving 9 bases between them. CDR3 length: 12 amino acids.

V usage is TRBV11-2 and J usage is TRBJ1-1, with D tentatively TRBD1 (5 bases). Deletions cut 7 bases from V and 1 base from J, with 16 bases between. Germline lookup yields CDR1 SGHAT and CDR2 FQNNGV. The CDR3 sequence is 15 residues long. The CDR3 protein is CASTVGPSRNTEAFF. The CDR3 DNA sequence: TGTGCCAGCACCGTGGGGCCAAGCAGGAACACTGAAGCTTTCTTT.

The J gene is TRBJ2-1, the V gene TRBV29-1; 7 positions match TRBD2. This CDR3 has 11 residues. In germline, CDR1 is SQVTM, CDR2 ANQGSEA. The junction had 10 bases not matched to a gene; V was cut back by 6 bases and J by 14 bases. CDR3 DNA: TGCAGCGTCAAAAGGGAGGGGAGGGAGTTCTTC. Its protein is CSVKREGREFF.

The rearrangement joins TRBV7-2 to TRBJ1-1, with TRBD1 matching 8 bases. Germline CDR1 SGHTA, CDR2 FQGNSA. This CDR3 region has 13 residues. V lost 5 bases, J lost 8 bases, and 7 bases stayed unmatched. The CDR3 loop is CASSHRGSPEAFF. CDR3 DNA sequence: TGTGCCAGCAGCCACAGGGGGTCCCCGGAAGCTTTCTTT.

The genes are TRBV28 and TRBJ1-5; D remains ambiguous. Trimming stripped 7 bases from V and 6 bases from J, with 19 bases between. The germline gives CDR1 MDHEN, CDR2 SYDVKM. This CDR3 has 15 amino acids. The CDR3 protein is CASTGRGKGRQPQHF. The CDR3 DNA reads TGTGCCAGCACTGGGCGCGGTAAAGGGCGTCAGCCCCAGCATTTT.

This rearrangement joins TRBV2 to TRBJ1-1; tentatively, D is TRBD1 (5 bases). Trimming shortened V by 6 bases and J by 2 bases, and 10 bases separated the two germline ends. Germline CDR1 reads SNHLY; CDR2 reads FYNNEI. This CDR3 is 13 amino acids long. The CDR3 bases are TGTGCCAGCAGCGAGACAGTAAACACTGAAGCTTTCTTT. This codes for CASSETVNTEAFF.

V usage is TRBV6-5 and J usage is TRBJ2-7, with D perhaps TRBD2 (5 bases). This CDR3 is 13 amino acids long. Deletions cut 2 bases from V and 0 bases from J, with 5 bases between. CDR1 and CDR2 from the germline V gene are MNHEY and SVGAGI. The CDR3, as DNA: TGTGCCAGCAGTTACGCGGGCTCCTACGAGCAGTACTTC. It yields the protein CASSYAGSYEQYF.

The CDR3 here is CASSEAETGGYTF. The CDR3 nucleotides are TGTGCCAGCAGTGAAGCCGAAACGGGAGGCTACACCTTC. The J gene is TRBJ1-2, the V gene TRBV6-1; D unclear. Deletions cut 0 bases from V and 8 bases from J, with 10 bases between. From germline, CDR1 is MNHNS and CDR2 SASEGT. This CDR3 has 13 residues.

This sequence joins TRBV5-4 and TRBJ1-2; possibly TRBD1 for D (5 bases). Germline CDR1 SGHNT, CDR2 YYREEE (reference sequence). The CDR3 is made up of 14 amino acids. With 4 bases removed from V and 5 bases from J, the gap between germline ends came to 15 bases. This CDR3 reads CASSDLGGDYGYTF. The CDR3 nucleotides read TGTGCCAGCAGCGATCTCGGGGGAGATTATGGCTACACCTTC. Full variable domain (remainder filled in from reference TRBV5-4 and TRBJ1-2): ETGVTQSPTHLIKTRGQQVTLRCSSQSGHNTVSWYQQALGQGPQFIFQYYREEENGRGNFPPRFSGLQFPNYSSELNVNALELDDSALYLCASSDLGGDYGYTFGSGTRLTVV.

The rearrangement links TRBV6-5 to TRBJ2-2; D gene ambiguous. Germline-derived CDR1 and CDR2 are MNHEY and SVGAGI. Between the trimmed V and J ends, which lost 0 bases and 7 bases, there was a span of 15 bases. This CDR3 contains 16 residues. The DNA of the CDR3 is TGTGCCAGCAGTTACTCGAGTCTGCAGGCGGTCGGGGAGCTGTTTTTT. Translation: CASSYSSLQAVGELFF.

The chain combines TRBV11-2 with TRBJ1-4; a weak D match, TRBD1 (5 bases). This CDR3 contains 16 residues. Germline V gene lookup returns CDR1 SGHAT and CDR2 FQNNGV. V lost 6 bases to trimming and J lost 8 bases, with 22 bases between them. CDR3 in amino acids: CASRPPGTGDLEKLFF. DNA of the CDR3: TGTGCCAGCAGGCCCCCGGGGACGGGGGATTTAGAAAAACTGTTTTTT.

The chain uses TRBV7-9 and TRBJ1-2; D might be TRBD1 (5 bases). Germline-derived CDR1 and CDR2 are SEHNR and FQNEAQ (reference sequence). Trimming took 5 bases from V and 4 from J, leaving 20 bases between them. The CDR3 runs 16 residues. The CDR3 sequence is CASSPIEGVGGYGYTF. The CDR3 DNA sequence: TGTGCCAGCAGCCCCATCGAAGGGGTGGGGGGCTATGGCTACACCTTC.

CDR3 protein: CASSQGTRGFSYEQYF. The CDR3 DNA reads as TGCGCCAGCAGCCAAGGCACGCGGGGGTTCTCCTACGAGCAGTACTTC. The chain combines TRBV4-1 with TRBJ2-7, with 7 bases identical to TRBD2. The CDR3 spans 16 residues. CDR1 is MGHRA and CDR2 is YSYEKL in the germline V gene. The J segment lost 0 bases and the V segment lost 1 base, leaving 6 bases of the junction unmatched.

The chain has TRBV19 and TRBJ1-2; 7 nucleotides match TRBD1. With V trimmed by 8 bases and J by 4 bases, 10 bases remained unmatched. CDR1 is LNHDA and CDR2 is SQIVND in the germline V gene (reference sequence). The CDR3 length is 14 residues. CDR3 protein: CASVHPRGIYGYTF. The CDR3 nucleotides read TGTGCCAGTGTTCATCCCAGGGGGATCTATGGCTACACCTTC. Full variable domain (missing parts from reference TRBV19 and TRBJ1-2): DGGITQSPKYLFRKEGQNVTLSCEQNLNHDAMYWYRQDPGQGLRLIYYSQIVNDFQKGDIAEGYSVSREKKESFPLTVTSAQKNPTAFYLCASVHPRGIYGYTFGSGTRLTVV.

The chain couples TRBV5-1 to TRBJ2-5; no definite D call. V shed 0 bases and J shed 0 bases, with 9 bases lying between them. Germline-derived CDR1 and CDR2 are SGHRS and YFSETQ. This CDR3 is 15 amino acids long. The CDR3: CASSLDGQDQETQYF. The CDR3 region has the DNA TGCGCCAGCAGCTTGGACGGGCAGGACCAAGAGACCCAGTACTTC. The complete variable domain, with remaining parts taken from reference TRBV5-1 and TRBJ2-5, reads KAGVTQTPRYLIKTRGQQVTLSCSPISGHRSVSWYQQTPGQGLQFLFEYFSETQRNKGNFPGRFSGRQFSNSRSEMNVSTLELGDSALYLCASSLDGQDQETQYFGPGTRLLVL.

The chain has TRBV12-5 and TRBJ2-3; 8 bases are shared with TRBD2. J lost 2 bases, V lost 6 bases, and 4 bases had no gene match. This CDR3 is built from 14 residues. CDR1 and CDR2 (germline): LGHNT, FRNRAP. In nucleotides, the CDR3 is TGTGCTAGTGGCCGTAGCGGGATCACAGATACGCAGTATTTT. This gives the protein CASGRSGITDTQYF.

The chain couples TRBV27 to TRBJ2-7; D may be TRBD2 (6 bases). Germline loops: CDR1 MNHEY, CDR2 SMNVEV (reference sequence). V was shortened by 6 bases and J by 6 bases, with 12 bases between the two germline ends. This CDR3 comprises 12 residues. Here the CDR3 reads CASRGMGLEQYF. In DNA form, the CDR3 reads TGTGCCAGCAGGGGAATGGGACTCGAGCAGTACTTC.

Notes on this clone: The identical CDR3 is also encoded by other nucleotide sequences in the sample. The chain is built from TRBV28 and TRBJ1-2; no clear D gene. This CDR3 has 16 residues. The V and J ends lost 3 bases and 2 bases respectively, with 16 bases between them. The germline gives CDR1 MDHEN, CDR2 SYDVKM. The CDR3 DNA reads TGTGCCAGCAGTTTCCCCACAGAAGATCTCAACTATGGCTACACCTTC. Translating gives CASSFPTEDLNYGYTF.

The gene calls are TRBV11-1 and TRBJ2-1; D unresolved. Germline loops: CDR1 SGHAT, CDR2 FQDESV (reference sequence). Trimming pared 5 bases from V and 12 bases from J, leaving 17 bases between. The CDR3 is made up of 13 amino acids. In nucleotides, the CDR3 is TGTGCCAGCAGCCCGCCCCTGTTCCCGTTGCAGTTCTTC. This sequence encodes CASSPPLFPLQFF.

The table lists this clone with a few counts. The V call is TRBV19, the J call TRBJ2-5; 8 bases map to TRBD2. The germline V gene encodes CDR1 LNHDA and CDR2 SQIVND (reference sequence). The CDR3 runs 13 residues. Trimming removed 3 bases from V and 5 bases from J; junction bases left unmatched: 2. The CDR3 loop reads CASSMSGGETQYF. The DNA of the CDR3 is TGTGCCAGTAGTATGTCGGGAGGGGAGACCCAGTACTTC.

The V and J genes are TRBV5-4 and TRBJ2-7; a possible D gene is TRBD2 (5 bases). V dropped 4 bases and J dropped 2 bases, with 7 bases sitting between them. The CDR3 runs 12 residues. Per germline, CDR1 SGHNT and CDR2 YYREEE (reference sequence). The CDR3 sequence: CASSRETYEQYF. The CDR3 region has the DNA TGTGCCAGCAGCCGGGAAACCTACGAGCAGTACTTC.